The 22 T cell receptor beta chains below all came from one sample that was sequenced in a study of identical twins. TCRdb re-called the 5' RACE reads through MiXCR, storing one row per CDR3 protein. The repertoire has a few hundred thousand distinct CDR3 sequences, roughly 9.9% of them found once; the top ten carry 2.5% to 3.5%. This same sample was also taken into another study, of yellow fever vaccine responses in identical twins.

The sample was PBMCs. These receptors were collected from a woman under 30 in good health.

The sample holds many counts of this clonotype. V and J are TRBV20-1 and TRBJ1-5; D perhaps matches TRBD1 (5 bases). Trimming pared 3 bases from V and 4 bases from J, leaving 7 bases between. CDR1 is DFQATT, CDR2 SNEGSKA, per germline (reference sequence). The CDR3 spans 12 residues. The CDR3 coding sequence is TGCAGTGCTAGGGCAGGGAATCAGCCCCAGCATTTT. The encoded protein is CSARAGNQPQHF.

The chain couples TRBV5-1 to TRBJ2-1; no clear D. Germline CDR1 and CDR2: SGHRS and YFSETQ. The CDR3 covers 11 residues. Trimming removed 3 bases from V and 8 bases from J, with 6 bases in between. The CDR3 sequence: CASSWNDEQFF. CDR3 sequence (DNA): TGCGCCAGCAGCTGGAACGATGAGCAGTTCTTC.

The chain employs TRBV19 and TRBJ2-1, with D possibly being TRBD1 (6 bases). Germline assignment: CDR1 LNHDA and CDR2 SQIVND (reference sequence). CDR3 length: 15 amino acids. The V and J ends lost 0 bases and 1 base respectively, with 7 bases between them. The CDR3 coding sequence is TGTGCCAGTAGTATAGACAGGGGATCCTACAATGAGCAGTTCTTC. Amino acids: CASSIDRGSYNEQFF.

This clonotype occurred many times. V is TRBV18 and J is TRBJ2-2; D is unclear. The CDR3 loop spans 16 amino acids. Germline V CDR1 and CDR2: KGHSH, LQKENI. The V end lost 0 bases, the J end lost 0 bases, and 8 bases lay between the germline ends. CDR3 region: CASSPPSAANTGELFF. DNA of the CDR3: TGTGCCAGCTCACCACCTTCGGCAGCGAACACCGGGGAGCTGTTTTTT. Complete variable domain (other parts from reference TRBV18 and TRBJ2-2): NAGVMQNPRHLVRRRGQEARLRCSPMKGHSHVYWYRQLPEEGLKFMVYLQKENIIDESGMPKERFSAEFPKEGPSILRIQQVVRGDSAAYFCASSPPSAANTGELFFGEGSRLTVL.

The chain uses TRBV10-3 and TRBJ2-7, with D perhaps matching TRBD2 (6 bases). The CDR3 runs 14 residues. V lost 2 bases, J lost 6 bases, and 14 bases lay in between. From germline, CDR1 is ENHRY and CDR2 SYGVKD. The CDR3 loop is CAISEVEGPLEQYF. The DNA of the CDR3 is TGTGCCATCAGTGAGGTGGAGGGGCCCCTCGAGCAGTACTTC.

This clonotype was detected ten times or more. The CDR3 DNA reads TGTGCCAGCAGTGAAGCTTATCTAGCGGGTAGCTCCTACGAGCAGTACTTC. Translation: CASSEAYLAGSSYEQYF. J is TRBJ2-7 and V is TRBV2, with 8 bases identical to TRBD2. The CDR3 sequence is 17 residues long. Germline trimming cut 0 bases from V and 0 bases from J; bases unmatched to any gene: 7. Germline CDR1 is SNHLY and CDR2 is FYNNEI.

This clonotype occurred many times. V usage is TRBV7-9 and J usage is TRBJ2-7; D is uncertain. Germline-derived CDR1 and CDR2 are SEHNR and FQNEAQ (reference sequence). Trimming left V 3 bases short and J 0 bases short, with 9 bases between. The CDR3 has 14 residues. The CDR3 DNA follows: TGTGCCAGCAGCTTTTTCTCGAACTCCTACGAGCAGTACTTC. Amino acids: CASSFFSNSYEQYF.

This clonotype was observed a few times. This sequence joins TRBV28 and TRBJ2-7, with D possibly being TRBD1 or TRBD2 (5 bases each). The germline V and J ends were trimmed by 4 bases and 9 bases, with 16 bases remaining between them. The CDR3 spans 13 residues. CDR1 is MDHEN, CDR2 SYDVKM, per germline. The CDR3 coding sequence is TGTGCCAGCAGTTCCGGACTTTCTCAGGGGCAGTACTTC. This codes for CASSSGLSQGQYF.

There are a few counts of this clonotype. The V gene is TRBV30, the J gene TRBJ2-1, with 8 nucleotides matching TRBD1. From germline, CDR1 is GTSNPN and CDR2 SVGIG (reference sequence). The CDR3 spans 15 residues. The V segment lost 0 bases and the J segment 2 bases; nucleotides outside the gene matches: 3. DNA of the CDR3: TGTGCCTGGAGTGTATCGGGACAGGCCTACAATGAGCAGTTCTTC. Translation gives CAWSVSGQAYNEQFF.

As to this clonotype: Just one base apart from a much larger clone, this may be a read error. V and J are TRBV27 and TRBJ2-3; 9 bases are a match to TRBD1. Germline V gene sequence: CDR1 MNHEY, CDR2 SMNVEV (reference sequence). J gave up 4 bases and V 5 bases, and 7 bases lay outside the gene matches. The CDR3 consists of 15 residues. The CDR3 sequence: CASSLWDRVSDTQYF. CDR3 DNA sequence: TGTGCCAGCAGTCTCTGGGACAGGGTGTCAGATACGCAGTATTTT.

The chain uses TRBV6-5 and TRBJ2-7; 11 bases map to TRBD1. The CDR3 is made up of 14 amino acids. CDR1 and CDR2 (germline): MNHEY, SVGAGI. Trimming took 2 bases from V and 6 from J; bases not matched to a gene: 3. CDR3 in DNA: TGTGCCAGCAGTTACGGGACAGGGGGATCCGAGCAGTACTTC. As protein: CASSYGTGGSEQYF.

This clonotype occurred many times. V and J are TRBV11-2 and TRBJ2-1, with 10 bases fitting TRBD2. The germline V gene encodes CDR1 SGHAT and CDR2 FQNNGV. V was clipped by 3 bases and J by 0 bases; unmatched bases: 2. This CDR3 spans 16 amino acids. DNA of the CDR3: TGTGCCAGCAGCTTTAGCGGGAGGTACTCCTACAATGAGCAGTTCTTC. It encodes CASSFSGRYSYNEQFF.

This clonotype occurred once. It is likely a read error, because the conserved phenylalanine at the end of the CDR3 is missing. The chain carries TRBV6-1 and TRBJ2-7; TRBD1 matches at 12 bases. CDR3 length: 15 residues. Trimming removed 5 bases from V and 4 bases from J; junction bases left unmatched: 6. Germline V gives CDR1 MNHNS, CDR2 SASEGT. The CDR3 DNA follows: TGTGCCAGCAGTCTTGGGACAGGGGGCCCATACGAGCAGTACTAC. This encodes CASSLGTGGPYEQYY.

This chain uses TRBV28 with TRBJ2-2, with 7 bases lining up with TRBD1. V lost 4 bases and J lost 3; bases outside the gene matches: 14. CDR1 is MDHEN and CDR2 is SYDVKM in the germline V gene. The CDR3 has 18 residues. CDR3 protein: CASSSALGGQGDTGELFF. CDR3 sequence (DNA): TGTGCCAGCAGTTCCGCCCTAGGGGGCCAGGGTGACACCGGGGAGCTGTTTTTT. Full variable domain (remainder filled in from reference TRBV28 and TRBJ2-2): DVKVTQSSRYLVKRTGEKVFLECVQDMDHENMFWYRQDPGLGLRLIYFSYDVKMKEKGDIPEGYSVSREKKERFSLILESASTNQTSMYLCASSSALGGQGDTGELFFGEGSRLTVL.

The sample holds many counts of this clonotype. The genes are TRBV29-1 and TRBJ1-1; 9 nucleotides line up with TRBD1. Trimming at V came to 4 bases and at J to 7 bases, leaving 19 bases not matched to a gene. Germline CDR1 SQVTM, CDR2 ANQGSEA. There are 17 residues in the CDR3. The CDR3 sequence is CSVVPADRGGRVDEAFF. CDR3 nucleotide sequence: TGCAGCGTTGTGCCCGCCGACAGGGGGGGCCGTGTTGATGAAGCTTTCTTT.

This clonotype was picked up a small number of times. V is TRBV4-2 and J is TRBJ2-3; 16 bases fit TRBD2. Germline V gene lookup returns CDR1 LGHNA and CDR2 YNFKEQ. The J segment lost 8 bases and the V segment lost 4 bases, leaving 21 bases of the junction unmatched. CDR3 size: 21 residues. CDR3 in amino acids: CASSRTGRVTGTSGRAGTQYF. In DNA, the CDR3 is TGTGCCAGCAGCCGCACCGGCAGAGTAACCGGGACTAGCGGGAGGGCCGGTACGCAGTATTTT.

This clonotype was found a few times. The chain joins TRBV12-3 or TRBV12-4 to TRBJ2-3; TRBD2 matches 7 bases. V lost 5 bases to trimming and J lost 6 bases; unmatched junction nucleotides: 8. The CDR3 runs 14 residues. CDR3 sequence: CASSLGLPPDTQYF. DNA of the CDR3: TGTGCCAGCAGTCTGGGACTACCCCCGGATACGCAGTATTTT.

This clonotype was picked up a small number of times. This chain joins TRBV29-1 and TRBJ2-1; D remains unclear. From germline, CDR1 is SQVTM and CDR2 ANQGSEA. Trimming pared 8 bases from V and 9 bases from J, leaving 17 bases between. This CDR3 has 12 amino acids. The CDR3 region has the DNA TGCAGCTACAGCTACCCCCCCGGTGAGCAGTTCTTC. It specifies CSYSYPPGEQFF.

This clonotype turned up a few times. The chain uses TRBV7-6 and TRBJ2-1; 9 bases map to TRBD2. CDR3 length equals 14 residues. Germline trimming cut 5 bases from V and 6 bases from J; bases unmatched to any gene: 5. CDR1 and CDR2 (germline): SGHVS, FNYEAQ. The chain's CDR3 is CASSPKAGGNEQFF. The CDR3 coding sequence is TGTGCCAGCAGCCCAAAAGCGGGAGGCAATGAGCAGTTCTTC. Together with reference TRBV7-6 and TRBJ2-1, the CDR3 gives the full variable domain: GAGVSQSPRYKVTKRGQDVALRCDPISGHVSLYWYRQALGQGPEFLTYFNYEAQQDKSGLPNDRFSAERPEGSISTLTIQRTEQRDSAMYRCASSPKAGGNEQFFGPGTRLTVL.

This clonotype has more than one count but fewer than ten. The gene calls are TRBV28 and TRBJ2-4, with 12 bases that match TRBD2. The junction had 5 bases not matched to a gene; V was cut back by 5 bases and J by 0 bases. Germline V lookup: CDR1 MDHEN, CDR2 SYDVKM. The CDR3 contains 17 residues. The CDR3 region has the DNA TGTGCCAGCAGTGGGACTAGCGGGTCCCTAGCCAAAAACATTCAGTACTTC. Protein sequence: CASSGTSGSLAKNIQYF.

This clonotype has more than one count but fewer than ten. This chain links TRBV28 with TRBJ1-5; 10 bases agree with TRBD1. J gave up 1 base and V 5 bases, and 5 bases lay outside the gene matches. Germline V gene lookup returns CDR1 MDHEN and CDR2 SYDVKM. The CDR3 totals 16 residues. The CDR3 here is CASSPTGQGSNQPQHF. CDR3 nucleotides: TGTGCCAGCAGTCCTACGGGACAGGGGAGCAATCAGCCCCAGCATTTT.

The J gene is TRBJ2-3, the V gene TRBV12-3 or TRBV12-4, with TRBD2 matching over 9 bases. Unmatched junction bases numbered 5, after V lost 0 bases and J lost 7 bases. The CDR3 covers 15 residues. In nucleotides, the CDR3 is TGTGCCAGCAGTTTAGCGGGACTAGCCGCCCATACGCAGTATTTT. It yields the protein CASSLAGLAAHTQYF.